These 20 T cell receptor beta chains originate from one sample sequenced in a study of blood T cell repertoires in COVID-19. The data were produced by immunoSEQ multiplex PCR, yet TCRdb's version contains in-frame clones alone and is incomplete. The sample records 150,000 to 200,000 clones, about 88% being singletons. Sequencing was carried out using peripheral blood. Receptor source: a woman of 80 years or more in a cohort sampled during active or convalescent COVID-19.

This clone was seen only a few times. The chain carries TRBV5-6 and TRBJ2-1; D remains unclear. Per germline, CDR1 SGHDT and CDR2 YYEEEE. The CDR3 is 14 residues long. V shed 0 bases and J shed 0 bases, with 4 bases lying between them. The CDR3 DNA sequence: TGTGCCAGCAGCTTGGGTAGCTCCTACAATGAGCAGTTCTTC. Its translation: CASSLGSSYNEQFF. Variable domain in full (rest from reference TRBV5-6 and TRBJ2-1): DAGVTQSPTHLIKTRGQQVTLRCSPKSGHDTVSWYQQALGQGPQFIFQYYEEEERQRGNFPDRFSGHQFPNYSSELNVNALLLGDSALYLCASSLGSSYNEQFFGPGTRLTVL.

The chain employs TRBV6-5 and TRBJ1-4, with TRBD1 as a possible D gene (5 bases). Germline V gene data show CDR1 as MNHEY and CDR2 as SVGAGI. This CDR3 is 16 amino acids long. Trimming removed 0 bases from V and 0 bases from J, with 8 bases in between. The CDR3 loop is CASSYSIQATNEKLFF. The CDR3 DNA sequence: TGTGCCAGCAGTTACTCGATACAGGCAACTAATGAAAAACTGTTTTTT.

The genes are TRBV7-9 and TRBJ1-2, with D perhaps TRBD1 (6 bases). Trimming took 3 bases from V and 4 from J, leaving 12 bases between them. There are 14 residues in the CDR3. Germline CDR1 is SEHNR and CDR2 is FQNEAQ (reference sequence). CDR3 loop: CASSFPGEGYGYTF. The CDR3 DNA reads TGTGCCAGCAGCTTTCCAGGGGAGGGCTATGGCTACACCTTC.

The rearrangement uses TRBV27 and TRBJ1-5; possible D gene TRBD1, 6 bases. CDR1 and CDR2 (germline): MNHEY, SMNVEV (reference sequence). The CDR3 is 15 residues long. The germline V and J ends were trimmed by 6 bases and 7 bases, with 19 bases remaining between them. CDR3 sequence (DNA): TGTGCCAGCAGAGAACGGGGGGCCCACGGCCAGCCCCAGCATTTT. Translating it yields CASRERGAHGQPQHF.

The chain couples TRBV3-1 (or the pseudogene TRBV3-2) to TRBJ2-1, with D possibly TRBD2 on 5 matching bases. V lost 1 base and J 9 bases, leaving 10 bases between the germline ends. The CDR3 contains 13 residues. Germline CDR1 reads LGHDT; CDR2 reads YNNKEL (reference sequence). As DNA, the CDR3 is TGTGCCAGCAGCCAAGTCTACCGGGGTGAGCAGTTCTTC. Its translation is CASSQVYRGEQFF.

The rearrangement joins TRBV9 to TRBJ2-7, with TRBD2 matching over 11 bases. CDR1 is SGDLS and CDR2 is YYNGEE in the germline V gene. This CDR3 spans 16 amino acids. V lost 0 bases to trimming and J lost 3 bases; unmatched junction nucleotides: 5. CDR3 sequence (DNA): TGTGCCAGCAGCGTAGCAGGGGGGACTAGCGGCTACGAGCAGTACTTC. Translating it yields CASSVAGGTSGYEQYF.

J is TRBJ2-1 and V is TRBV27; the D gene is possibly TRBD2 (6 bases). The CDR3 has 15 residues. The germline V gene encodes CDR1 MNHEY and CDR2 SMNVEV (reference sequence). V was cut by 5 bases and J by 0 bases, with 11 bases left in between. The CDR3 DNA reads TGTGCCAGCAGTCGTTCGACTAGCTCCTACAATGAGCAGTTCTTC. Residues: CASSRSTSSYNEQFF.

The chain has TRBV15 and TRBJ2-5, with a possible D match to TRBD2 (5 bases). Trimming shortened V by 9 bases and J by 5 bases, and 16 bases separated the two germline ends. This CDR3 has 13 residues. The germline V gene has CDR1 LNHNV and CDR2 YYDKDF (reference sequence). As DNA, the CDR3 is TGTGCCACAAAACTAGGAGATGTGGAGACCCAGTACTTC. It specifies CATKLGDVETQYF.

The rearrangement joins TRBV5-6 to TRBJ1-4; 9 nucleotides agree with TRBD1. The CDR3 runs to 17 residues. J gave up 0 bases and V 3 bases, and 6 bases lay outside the gene matches. Germline CDR1 reads SGHDT; CDR2 reads YYEEEE. This chain's CDR3 is CASSSGQGTATNEKLFF. CDR3 nucleotides: TGTGCCAGCAGCTCCGGACAGGGGACTGCAACTAATGAAAAACTGTTTTTT.

This rearrangement joins TRBV11-2 to TRBJ1-2; D ambiguous. This CDR3 has 15 amino acids. The germline gives CDR1 SGHAT, CDR2 FQNNGV. Trimming removed 2 bases at V and 2 bases at J, with 12 bases between. The CDR3 sequence: CASSLLGRGNYGYTF. CDR3 sequence (DNA): TGTGCCAGCAGCTTACTGGGGAGAGGAAACTATGGCTACACCTTC.

This chain joins TRBV4-1 and TRBJ2-4, with 8 positions matching TRBD2. The CDR3 spans 14 residues. V was pared by 1 base and J by 10 bases, with 6 bases of the junction left unmatched. From germline, CDR1 is MGHRA and CDR2 YSYEKL. The CDR3 loop reads CASSQVGGARIQYF. The CDR3 DNA follows: TGCGCCAGCAGCCAAGTCGGGGGGGCTCGAATTCAGTACTTC.

This clone occurred once. The rearrangement joins TRBV27 to TRBJ2-7; TRBD1 aligns across 7 bases. After removal of 6 bases from V and 0 bases from J, the junction contained 8 bases not matched to a gene. In germline, CDR1 is MNHEY, CDR2 SMNVEV (reference sequence). This CDR3 has 15 residues. The CDR3, as DNA: TGTGCCAGCAGAGGCCTAGGGACAGCCTCCTACGAGCAGTACTTC. Amino acids: CASRGLGTASYEQYF.

The rearrangement uses TRBV9 and TRBJ1-6; D remains unclear. V dropped 0 bases and J dropped 5 bases, with 6 bases sitting between them. From germline, CDR1 is SGDLS and CDR2 YYNGEE. There are 14 residues in the CDR3. In nucleotides, the CDR3 is TGTGCCAGCAGCGTAGGGCAGGATAATTCACCCCTCCACTTT. It is translated as CASSVGQDNSPLHF.

The sample holds one count of this clone. This chain links TRBV21-1 with TRBJ1-3. TRBV21-1 is labeled a pseudogene. The CDR3 covers 15 residues. CDR3 loop: CASSKGEATFRRIYF. As DNA, the CDR3 is TGTGCCAGCAGCAAAGGGGAGGCGACATTCCGGAGGATATATTTT.

The rearrangement uses TRBV15 and TRBJ1-1; unclear D gene. Germline CDR1 LNHNV, CDR2 YYDKDF (reference sequence). The CDR3 is 15 amino acids. The V end lost 0 bases, the J end lost 11 bases, and 19 bases lay between the germline ends. CDR3 protein: CATSRDLPSPSGAFF. The CDR3 DNA reads TGTGCCACCAGCAGAGATCTTCCCTCACCCAGCGGGGCTTTCTTT. Full variable domain (rest looked up from reference TRBV15 and TRBJ1-1): DAMVIQNPRYQVTQFGKPVTLSCSQTLNHNVMYWYQQKSSQAPKLLFHYYDKDFNNEADTPDNFQSRRPNTSFCFLDIRSPGLGDTAMYLCATSRDLPSPSGAFFGQGTRLTVV.

The genes are TRBV5-1 and TRBJ1-2; a possible D gene is TRBD1 (5 bases). V gave up 0 bases and J gave up 3 bases, with 21 bases separating them. CDR1 is SGHRS, CDR2 YFSETQ, per germline. The CDR3 runs to 18 residues. CDR3 amino acids: CASSLDGDLRGVDYGYTF. CDR3 nucleotides: TGCGCCAGCAGCTTGGACGGGGATCTACGGGGGGTGGACTATGGCTACACCTTC.

The chain has TRBV18 and TRBJ1-6, with 7 bases fitting TRBD1. J lost 11 bases, V lost 3 bases, and 13 bases had no gene match. CDR1 and CDR2 from the germline V gene are KGHSH and LQKENI. The CDR3 loop spans 16 amino acids. CDR3 bases: TGTGCCAGCTCACCGTCGTCCGACAGGGCCGGAGCACCCCTCCACTTT. Translating gives CASSPSSDRAGAPLHF.

This clone was counted only a few times. This chain uses TRBV5-6 with TRBJ1-2, with D unclear. V was shortened by 1 base and J by 5 bases, with 15 bases between the two germline ends. Per the germline V gene, CDR1 is SGHDT and CDR2 is YYEEEE. This CDR3 region has 15 residues. The CDR3 reads CASSLFSALKYGYTF. The CDR3 nucleotides are TGTGCCAGCAGCTTGTTCAGCGCACTAAAATATGGCTACACCTTC.

The CDR3 reads CASSELRGTGTNQPQHF. The DNA for the CDR3 is TGTGCCAGCAGTGAATTGCGGGGTACGGGCACCAATCAGCCCCAGCATTTT. The chain couples TRBV2 to TRBJ1-5; no clear D gene. Per the germline V gene, CDR1 is SNHLY and CDR2 is FYNNEI. Trimming took off 2 bases at V and 3 bases at J, with 17 bases between the two ends. The CDR3 loop spans 17 amino acids. Full variable domain (rest looked up from reference TRBV2 and TRBJ1-5): EPEVTQTPSHQVTQMGQEVILRCVPISNHLYFYWYRQILGQKVEFLVSFYNNEISEKSEIFDDQFSVERPDGSNFTLKIRSTKLEDSAMYFCASSELRGTGTNQPQHFGDGTRLSIL.

The rearrangement joins TRBV6-5 to TRBJ1-1, with a weak D call TRBD1 (6 bases). Between the trimmed V and J ends, which lost 10 bases and 1 base, there was a span of 13 bases. Germline assignment: CDR1 MNHEY and CDR2 SVGAGI. This CDR3 comprises 13 residues. The CDR3 here is CAIQRGGNTEAFF. The CDR3 DNA reads as TGTGCCATCCAAAGGGGGGGGAACACTGAAGCTTTCTTT.